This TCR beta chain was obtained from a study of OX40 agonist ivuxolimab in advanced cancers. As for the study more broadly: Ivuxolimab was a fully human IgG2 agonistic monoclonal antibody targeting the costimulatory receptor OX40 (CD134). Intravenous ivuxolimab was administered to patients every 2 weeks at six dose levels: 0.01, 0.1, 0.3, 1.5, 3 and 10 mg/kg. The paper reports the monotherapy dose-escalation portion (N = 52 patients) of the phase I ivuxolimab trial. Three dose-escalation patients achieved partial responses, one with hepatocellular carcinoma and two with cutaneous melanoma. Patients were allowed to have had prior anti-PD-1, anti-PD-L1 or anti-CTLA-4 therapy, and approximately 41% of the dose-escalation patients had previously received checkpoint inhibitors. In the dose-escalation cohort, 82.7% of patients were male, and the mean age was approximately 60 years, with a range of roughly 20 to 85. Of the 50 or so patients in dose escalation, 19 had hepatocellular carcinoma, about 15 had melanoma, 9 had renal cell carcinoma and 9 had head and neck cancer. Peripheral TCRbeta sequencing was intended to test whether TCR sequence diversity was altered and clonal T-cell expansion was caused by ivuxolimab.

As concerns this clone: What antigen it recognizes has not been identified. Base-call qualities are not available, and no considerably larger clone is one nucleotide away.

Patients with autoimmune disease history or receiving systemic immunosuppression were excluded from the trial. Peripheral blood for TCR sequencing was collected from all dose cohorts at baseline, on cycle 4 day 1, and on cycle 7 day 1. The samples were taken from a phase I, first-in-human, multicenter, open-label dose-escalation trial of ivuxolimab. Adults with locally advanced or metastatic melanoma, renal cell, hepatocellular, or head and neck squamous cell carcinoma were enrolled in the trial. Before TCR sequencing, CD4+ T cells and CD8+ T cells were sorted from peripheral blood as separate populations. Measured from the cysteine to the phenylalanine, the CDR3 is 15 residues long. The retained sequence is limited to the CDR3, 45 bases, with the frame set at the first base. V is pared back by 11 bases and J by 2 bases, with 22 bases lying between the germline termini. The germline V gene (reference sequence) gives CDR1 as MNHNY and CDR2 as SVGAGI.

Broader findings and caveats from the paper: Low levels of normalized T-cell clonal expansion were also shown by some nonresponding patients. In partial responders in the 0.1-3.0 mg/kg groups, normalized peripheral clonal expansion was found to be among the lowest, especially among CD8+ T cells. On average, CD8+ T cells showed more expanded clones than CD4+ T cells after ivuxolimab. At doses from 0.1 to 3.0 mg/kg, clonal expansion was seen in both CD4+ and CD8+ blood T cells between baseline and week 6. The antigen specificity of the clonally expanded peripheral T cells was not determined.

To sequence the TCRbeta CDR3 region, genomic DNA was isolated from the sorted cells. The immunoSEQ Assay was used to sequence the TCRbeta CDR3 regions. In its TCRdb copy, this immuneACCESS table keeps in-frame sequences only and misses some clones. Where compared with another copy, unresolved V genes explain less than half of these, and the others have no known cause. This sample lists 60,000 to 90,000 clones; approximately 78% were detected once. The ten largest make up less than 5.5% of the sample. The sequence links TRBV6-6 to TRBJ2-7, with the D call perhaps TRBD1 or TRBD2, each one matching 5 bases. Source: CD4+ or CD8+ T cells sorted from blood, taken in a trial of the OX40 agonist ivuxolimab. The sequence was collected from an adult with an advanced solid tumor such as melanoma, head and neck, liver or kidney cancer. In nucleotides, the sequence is TGTGCCGGTATGGGGACGACGGGAATAACCTACGAGCAGTACTTC. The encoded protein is CAGMGTTGITYEQYF.